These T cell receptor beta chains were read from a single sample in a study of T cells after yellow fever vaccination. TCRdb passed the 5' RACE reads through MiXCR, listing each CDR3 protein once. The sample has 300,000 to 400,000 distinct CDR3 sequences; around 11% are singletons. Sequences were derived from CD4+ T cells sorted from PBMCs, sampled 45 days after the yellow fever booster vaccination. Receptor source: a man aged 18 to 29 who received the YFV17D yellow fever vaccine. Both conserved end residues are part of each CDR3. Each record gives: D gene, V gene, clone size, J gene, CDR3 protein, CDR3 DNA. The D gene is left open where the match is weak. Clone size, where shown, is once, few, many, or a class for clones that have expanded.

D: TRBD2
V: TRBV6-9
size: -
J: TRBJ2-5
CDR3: CASSSSGTSGGRGQETQYF
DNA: TGTGCCAGCAGTTCAAGTGGGACTAGCGGGGGGCGAGGTCAAGAGACCCAGTACTTC

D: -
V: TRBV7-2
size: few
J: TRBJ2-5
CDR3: CASSYQKGSETQYF
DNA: TGTGCCAGCAGTTACCAAAAGGGTAGCGAGACCCAGTACTTC

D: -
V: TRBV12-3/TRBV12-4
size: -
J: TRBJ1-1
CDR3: CASTRQGRTEAFF
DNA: TGTGCCAGCACCCGCCAGGGTAGGACTGAAGCTTTCTTT

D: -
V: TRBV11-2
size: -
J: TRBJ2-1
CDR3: CASRRPPHEQFF
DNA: TGTGCCAGCAGGCGGCCCCCCCATGAGCAGTTCTTC

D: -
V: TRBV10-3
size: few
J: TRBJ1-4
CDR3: CAISESQGRREKLFF
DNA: TGTGCCATCAGTGAGTCTCAGGGTAGGCGTGAAAAACTGTTTTTT

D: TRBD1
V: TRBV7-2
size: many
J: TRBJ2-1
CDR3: CASSLRGQGNEQFF
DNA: TGTGCCAGCAGCTTAAGGGGGCAGGGCAATGAGCAGTTCTTC

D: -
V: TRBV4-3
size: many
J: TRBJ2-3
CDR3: CASSQDLPGGGTDTQYF
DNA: TGCGCCAGCAGCCAAGACTTACCTGGAGGGGGCACAGATACGCAGTATTTT

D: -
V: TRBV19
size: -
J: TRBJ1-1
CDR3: CASSIHLNEAFF
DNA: TGTGCCAGTAGTATACACCTAAATGAAGCTTTCTTT

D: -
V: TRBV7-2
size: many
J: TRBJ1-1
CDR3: CASSLGPMNTEAFF
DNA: TGTGCCAGCAGCTTAGGACCGATGAACACTGAAGCTTTCTTT

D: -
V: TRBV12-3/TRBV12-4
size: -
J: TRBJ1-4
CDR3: CASSLMGEKLFF
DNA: TGTGCCAGCAGTCTTATGGGTGAAAAACTGTTTTTT

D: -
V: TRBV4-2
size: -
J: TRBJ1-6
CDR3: CASSQEPGNSPLHF
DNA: TGTGCCAGCAGCCAAGAGCCAGGGAATTCACCCCTCCACTTT

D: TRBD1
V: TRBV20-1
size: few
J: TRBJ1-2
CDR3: CSASRGQGGDGYTF
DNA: TGCAGTGCTAGTCGAGGACAGGGGGGCGATGGCTACACCTTC

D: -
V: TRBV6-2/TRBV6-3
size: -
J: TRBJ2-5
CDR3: CASKFRQETQYF
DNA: TGTGCCAGCAAGTTTAGACAAGAGACCCAGTACTTC

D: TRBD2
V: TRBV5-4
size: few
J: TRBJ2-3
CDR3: CASSLSGGPLQADTQYF
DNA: TGTGCCAGCAGCTTAAGCGGGGGGCCCTTGCAGGCAGATACGCAGTATTTT

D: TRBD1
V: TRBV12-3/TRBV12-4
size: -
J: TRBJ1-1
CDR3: CASSAGSGQGNTEAFF
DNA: TGTGCCAGCAGTGCTGGGTCTGGACAGGGGAACACTGAAGCTTTCTTT

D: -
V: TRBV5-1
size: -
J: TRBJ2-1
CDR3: CASSLGSPTDEQFF
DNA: TGCGCCAGCAGCTTGGGCTCCCCTACCGATGAGCAGTTCTTC

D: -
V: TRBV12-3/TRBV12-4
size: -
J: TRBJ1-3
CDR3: CASSLRTDSGNTIYF
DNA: TGTGCCAGCAGTTTAAGGACAGACTCTGGAAACACCATATATTTT

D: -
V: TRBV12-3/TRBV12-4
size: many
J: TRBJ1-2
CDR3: CASSFGEDYGYTF
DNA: TGTGCCAGCAGTTTCGGGGAAGACTATGGCTACACCTTC

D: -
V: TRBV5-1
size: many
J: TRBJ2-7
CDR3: CASSPGWGIYEQYF
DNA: TGCGCCAGCAGCCCCGGATGGGGGATCTACGAGCAGTACTTC

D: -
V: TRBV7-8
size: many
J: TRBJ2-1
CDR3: CASSFQRGHEQFF
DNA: TGTGCCAGCAGCTTCCAGAGGGGCCATGAGCAGTTCTTC

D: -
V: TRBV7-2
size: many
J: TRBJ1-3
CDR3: CASSLGGGNTIYF
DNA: TGTGCCAGCAGCTTAGGGGGGGGAAACACCATATATTTT

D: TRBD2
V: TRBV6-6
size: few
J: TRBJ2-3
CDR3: CASLGASGASTDTQYF
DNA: TGTGCCAGCTTGGGGGCTAGCGGGGCTAGCACAGATACGCAGTATTTT

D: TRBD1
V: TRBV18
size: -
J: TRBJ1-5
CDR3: CASSSQGNRVDQPQHF
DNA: TGTGCCAGCTCATCACAGGGGAATCGGGTGGATCAGCCCCAGCATTTT

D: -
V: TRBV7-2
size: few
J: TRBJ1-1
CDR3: CASSLTPSGNTEAFF
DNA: TGTGCCAGCAGCCTAACCCCTTCAGGGAACACTGAAGCTTTCTTT

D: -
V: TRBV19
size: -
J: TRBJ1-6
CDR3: CASKGGTRWNSPLHF
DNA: TGTGCCAGTAAGGGGGGCACCCGGTGGAATTCACCCCTCCACTTT

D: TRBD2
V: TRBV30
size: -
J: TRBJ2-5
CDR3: CACAGGGETQYF
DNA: TGTGCCTGTGCGGGGGGCGGTGAGACCCAGTACTTC

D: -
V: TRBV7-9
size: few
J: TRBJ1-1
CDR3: CASSLVGNPEAFF
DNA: TGTGCCAGCAGCTTGGTCGGGAACCCTGAAGCTTTCTTT

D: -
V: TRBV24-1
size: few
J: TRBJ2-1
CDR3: CATSDFMDEQFF
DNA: TGTGCCACCAGTGATTTCATGGATGAGCAGTTCTTC

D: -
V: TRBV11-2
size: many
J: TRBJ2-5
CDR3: CASRSNRHRETQYF
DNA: TGTGCCAGCAGGTCAAACCGCCATCGTGAGACCCAGTACTTC

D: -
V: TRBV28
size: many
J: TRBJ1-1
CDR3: CASTFRRMNTEAFF
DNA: TGTGCCAGCACCTTCCGTAGGATGAACACTGAAGCTTTCTTT

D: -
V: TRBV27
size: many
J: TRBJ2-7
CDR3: CAAAPRGAYEQYF
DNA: TGTGCCGCCGCGCCCAGGGGGGCGTACGAGCAGTACTTC

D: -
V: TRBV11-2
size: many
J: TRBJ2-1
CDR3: CASSLRGDSSYNEQFF
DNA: TGTGCCAGCAGCTTGCGGGGGGACAGCTCCTACAATGAGCAGTTCTTC

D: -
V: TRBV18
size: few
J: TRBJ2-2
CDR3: CASSPINLANTGELFF
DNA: TGTGCCAGCTCACCAATCAACCTCGCGAACACCGGGGAGCTGTTTTTT

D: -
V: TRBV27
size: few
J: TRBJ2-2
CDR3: CASSKYTGELFF
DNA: TGTGCCAGCAGCAAATACACCGGGGAGCTGTTTTTT